This T cell receptor (beta chain) was sequenced for a study of blood T cell repertoires in COVID-19. Looking at the study overall: The analysed material was cDNA or gDNA that came from T cells, B-cell-depleted T cells, or PBMCs.

The data were produced by immunoSEQ multiplex PCR, yet TCRdb's version contains in-frame clones alone and is incomplete. The sample includes some 50,000 clones, around four fifths of them seen just once. This CDR3 contains 14 residues. Germline lookup yields CDR1 SGHAT and CDR2 FQNNGV. The V gene lost 1 base and the J gene lost 3 bases, with 9 bases spanning the gap. The sequenced sample was peripheral blood. The chain uses TRBV11-2 and TRBJ1-2, with D unclear. This TCR was recovered from a man aged 50-59 years with acute or convalescent COVID-19. Here the CDR3 DNA reads TGTGCCAGCAGCTTAGGGGCGGGGTACTATGGCTACACCTTC. This encodes CASSLGAGYYGYTF.